This is a list of T cell receptor beta chains from one sample in a study of cytomegalovirus exposure and HLA in healthy donors. TCRdb's table, derived via immunoSEQ multiplex PCR, lists solely in-frame clones and lacks some. Here the sample table reports approximately 100,000 clones. The sequenced material came from PBMCs. The origin of the receptors is a man in his fifties or sixties in good health and CMV-seronegative. The CDR3 runs from the conserved cysteine through the conserved F or W. Fields, in order: D gene, J gene, V gene, CDR3 DNA, CDR3 protein. D genes are given only for firm matches.

- TRBJ2-7 TRBV28 TGTGCCAGCAGCCCTCCCCCAAGAGGGCCAGACGAGCAGTACTTC CASSPPPRGPDEQYF
TRBD1 TRBJ2-7 TRBV18 TGTGCCAGCTCACCGCCGCAGGGGGCCTACGAGCAGTACTTC CASSPPQGAYEQYF
- TRBJ1-4 TRBV15 TGTGCCACCAGCAGACTGGGGGGGACGGCTAATGAAAAACTGTTTTTT CATSRLGGTANEKLFF
- TRBJ2-7 TRBV7-2 TGTGCCAGCAGCACAGACAGGTACTCCTACGAGCAGTACTTC CASSTDRYSYEQYF
- TRBJ2-5 TRBV2 TGTGCCAGCAGGGGGACTCTGGAGACCCAGTACTTC CASRGTLETQYF
- TRBJ1-1 TRBV12-5 TGTGCTAGTACCGTGGCAGGGATCTCTGAAGCTTTCTTT CASTVAGISEAFF
TRBD1 TRBJ1-1 TRBV4-3 TGCGCCAGCAGCCCCACAGGGGTAGTTACTGAAGCTTTCTTT CASSPTGVVTEAFF
- TRBJ1-2 TRBV6-5 TGTGCCAGCAGTTACGTGGGGGGCTATGGCTACACCTTC CASSYVGGYGYTF
TRBD1 TRBJ2-7 TRBV9 TGTGCCAGCAGCGCCACAGGGGTCGAGCAGTACTTC CASSATGVEQYF
- TRBJ2-3 TRBV5-1 TGCGCCAGCAGCTTCACGGCGGCAGATACGCAGTATTTT CASSFTAADTQYF
TRBD1 TRBJ2-2 TRBV11-2 TGTGCCAGCAGCATCGGACAGGGGTGGGGTGGCGGGGAGCTGTTTTTT CASSIGQGWGGGELFF
- TRBJ1-3 TRBV15 TGTGCCACCAGCCGCCGGGCGGGGGCGAACGGAAACACCATATATTTT CATSRRAGANGNTIYF
- TRBJ2-1 TRBV4-3 TGCGCCAGCAGCGGGCAACTGGAGGGTATGGAGCAGTTCTTC CASSGQLEGMEQFF
TRBD1 TRBJ1-5 TRBV2 TGTGCCAGCAGTGGGACAGGGAACAATCAGCCCCAGCATTTT CASSGTGNNQPQHF
- TRBJ2-7 TRBV5-4 TGTGCCAGCAGCTCTGGCAGGGAAGAATACGAGCAGTACTTC CASSSGREEYEQYF
- TRBJ2-3 TRBV9 TGTGCCAGCACCGGACCGGGGACTAGCACAGATACGCAGTATTTT CASTGPGTSTDTQYF
- TRBJ1-2 TRBV25-1 TGTGCCAGCACCCCCCGGGTACGGTTAAACTATGGCTACACCTTC CASTPRVRLNYGYTF
- TRBJ1-1 TRBV4-1 TGCGCCAGCAGCCAAGTGGGGTGGGGGGAGGAAGCTTTCTTT CASSQVGWGEEAFF
TRBD1 TRBJ1-5 TRBV6-6 TGTGCCAGCAGTCCGCGGACAGGGACCGGCAATCAGCCCCAGCATTTT CASSPRTGTGNQPQHF
TRBD1 TRBJ1-1 TRBV29-1 TGCAGCGTCGAGGGACAGATGAACACTGAAGCTTTCTTT CSVEGQMNTEAFF
TRBD1 TRBJ1-4 TRBV7-9 TGTGCCAGCAGCCCTACAGGGGCGGGTGAAAAACTGTTTTTT CASSPTGAGEKLFF
- TRBJ1-4 TRBV14 TGTGCCAGCAGCCAAGCCGGGGTACGTGAAAAACTGTTTTTT CASSQAGVREKLFF
TRBD1 TRBJ1-2 TRBV9 TGTGCCAGCAGCATGGGGACAGATACTTATGGCTACACCTTC CASSMGTDTYGYTF
- TRBJ2-3 TRBV19 TGTGCCAGTTTGGCCCCGGGAGATACGCAGTATTTT CASLAPGDTQYF
- TRBJ1-3 TRBV5-5 TGTGCCAGCAGCTTGGTGCCGAGCTCTGGAAACACCATATATTTT CASSLVPSSGNTIYF
TRBD2 TRBJ2-7 TRBV4-3 TGCGCCAGCAGCCAAGATTGGAATAGCGGGGCGTACGAGCAGTACTTC CASSQDWNSGAYEQYF
- TRBJ1-6 TRBV19 TGTGCCAGCAGAAACTTGGACAGTTCACCCCTCCACTTT CASRNLDSSPLHF
- TRBJ1-1 TRBV5-4 TGTGCCAGCAGCTTAAGTCCGCAGGGGCCTGAAGCTTTCTTT CASSLSPQGPEAFF
- TRBJ1-1 TRBV6-1 TGTGCCAGCAGTGAAATTCCGACAGTGAACACTGAAGCTTTCTTT CASSEIPTVNTEAFF
TRBD1 TRBJ1-6 TRBV2 TGTGCCAGCAGTGAAGGTCAGGGGGATCTAGGATCACCCCTCCACTTT CASSEGQGDLGSPLHF
- TRBJ2-5 TRBV7-9 TGTGCCAGCAGCTTCGGGGTCCGCCTTGGGGAGACCCAGTACTTC CASSFGVRLGETQYF
TRBD2 TRBJ2-5 TRBV2 TGTGCCAGCAGTGAACCTAGCGGGAGGGCCGGTGAGACCCAGTACTTC CASSEPSGRAGETQYF
- TRBJ2-3 TRBV13 TGTGCCAGCAGCAGAACAGGTGAAGCAGATACGCAGTATTTT CASSRTGEADTQYF
- TRBJ2-5 TRBV7-9 TGTGCCAGCAGCCCCCCGGGACAAGGAGAGACCCAGTACTTC CASSPPGQGETQYF
TRBD2 TRBJ2-7 TRBV4-1 TGCGCCAGCAGCCAAGTACCGGGGGGGCGGAGAACCGCCTACGAGCAGTACTTC CASSQVPGGRRTAYEQYF